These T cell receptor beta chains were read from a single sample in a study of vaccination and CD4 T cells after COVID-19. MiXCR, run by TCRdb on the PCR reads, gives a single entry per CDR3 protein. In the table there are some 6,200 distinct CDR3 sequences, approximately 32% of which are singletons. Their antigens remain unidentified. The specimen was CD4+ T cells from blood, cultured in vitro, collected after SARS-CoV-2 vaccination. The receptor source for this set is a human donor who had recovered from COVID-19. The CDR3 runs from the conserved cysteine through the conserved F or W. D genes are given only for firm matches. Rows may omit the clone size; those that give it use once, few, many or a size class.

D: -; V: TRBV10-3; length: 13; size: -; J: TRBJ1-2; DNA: TGTGCCATCAGTGCGGGAGGGCCCGATGGCTACACCTTC; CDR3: CAISAGGPDGYTF
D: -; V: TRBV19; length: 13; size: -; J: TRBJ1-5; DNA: TGTGCCAGTAGTATGGATTTCGTTCAGCCCCAGCATTTT; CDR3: CASSMDFVQPQHF
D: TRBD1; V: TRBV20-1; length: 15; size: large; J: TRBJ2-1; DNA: TGCAGTGCTAGAGTCGTACAGGGGGCGCGGAATGAGCAGTTCTTC; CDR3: CSARVVQGARNEQFF
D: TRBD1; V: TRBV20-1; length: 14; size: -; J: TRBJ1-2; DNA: TGCAGTGCTGGACCGGACAGGGGGCGGACGGGCTACACCTTC; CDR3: CSAGPDRGRTGYTF
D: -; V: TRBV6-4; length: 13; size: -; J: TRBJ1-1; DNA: TGTGCCAGCAGTGAGGAAGGGGACACTGAAGCTTTCTTT; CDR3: CASSEEGDTEAFF
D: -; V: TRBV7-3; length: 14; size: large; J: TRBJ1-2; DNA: TGTGCCAGCAGCTTAAATCGTGTAGGGGAAGGCTACACCTTC; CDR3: CASSLNRVGEGYTF
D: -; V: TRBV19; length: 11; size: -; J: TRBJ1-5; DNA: TGTGCCACCCGTAGTGGGCAGCCCCAGCATTTT; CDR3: CATRSGQPQHF
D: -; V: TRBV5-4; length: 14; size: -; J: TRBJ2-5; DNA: TGTGCCAGCAGCTTGCTCGGGTTCCAAGAGACCCAGTACTTC; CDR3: CASSLLGFQETQYF
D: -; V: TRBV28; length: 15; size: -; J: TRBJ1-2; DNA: TGTGCCAGCAGTCCCCCCTCGACGCGCACCTATGGCTACACCTTC; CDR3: CASSPPSTRTYGYTF
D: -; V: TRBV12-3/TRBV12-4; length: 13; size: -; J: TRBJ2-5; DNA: TGTGCCAGCAGTTTTGGCGGAGCGGGGACCCAGTACTTC; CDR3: CASSFGGAGTQYF
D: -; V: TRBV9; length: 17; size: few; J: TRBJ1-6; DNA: TGTGCCAGCAGCGTAGGGAGGGGCAACCTCTATAATTCACCCCTCCACTTT; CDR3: CASSVGRGNLYNSPLHF
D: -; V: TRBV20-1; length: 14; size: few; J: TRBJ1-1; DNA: TGCAGTGCTCTCAACAGTATAACAGGGATTGAAGCTTTCTTT; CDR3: CSALNSITGIEAFF
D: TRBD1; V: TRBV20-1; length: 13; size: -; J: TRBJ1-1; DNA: TGCAGTGCTGCACGGACAGGGGCCACTGAAGCTTTCTTT; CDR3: CSAARTGATEAFF
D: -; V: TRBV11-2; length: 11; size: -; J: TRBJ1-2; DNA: TGTGCCAGCAGCTTAGGAGGTGGCTACACCTTC; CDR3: CASSLGGGYTF
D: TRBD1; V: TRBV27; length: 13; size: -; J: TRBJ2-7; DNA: TGTGCCAGCAAAGTCCAGGGGGCTCGAGAGCAGTACTTC; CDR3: CASKVQGAREQYF
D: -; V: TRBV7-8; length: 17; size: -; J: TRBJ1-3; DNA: TGTGCCAGCAGCCCTGGGACGTACGCTAACTCTGGAAACACCATATATTTT; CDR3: CASSPGTYANSGNTIYF
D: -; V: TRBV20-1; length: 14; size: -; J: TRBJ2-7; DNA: TGCAGTGCTAGAGATCTCAGGGGTTCCTACGAGCAGTACTTC; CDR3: CSARDLRGSYEQYF
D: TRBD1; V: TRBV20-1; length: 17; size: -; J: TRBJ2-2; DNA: TGCAGTGCCTCCCCCCAGGGGGCCTGGGGGTACACCGGGGAGCTGTTTTTT; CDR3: CSASPQGAWGYTGELFF
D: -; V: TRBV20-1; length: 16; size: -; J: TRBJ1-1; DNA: TGCAGTGCTAGAGATCTAGGGGGGATCAAAAACACTGAAGCTTTCTTT; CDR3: CSARDLGGIKNTEAFF
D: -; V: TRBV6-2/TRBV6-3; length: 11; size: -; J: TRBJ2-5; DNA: TGTGCCAGCAGTAGGGGTGAGACCCAGTACTTC; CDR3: CASSRGETQYF
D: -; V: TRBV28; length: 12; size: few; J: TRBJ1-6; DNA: TGTGCCAGCAGTTTACCAAATTCACCCCTCCACTTT; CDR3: CASSLPNSPLHF
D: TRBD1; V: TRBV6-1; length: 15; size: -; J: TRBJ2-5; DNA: TGTGCCAGCAGTGAACGGGACAGAGTTCAAGAGACCCAGTACTTC; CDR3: CASSERDRVQETQYF
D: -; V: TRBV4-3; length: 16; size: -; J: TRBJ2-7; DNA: TGCGCCAGCAGCCAAGACGCGGCAGTTCATTCCTACGAGCAGTACTTC; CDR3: CASSQDAAVHSYEQYF
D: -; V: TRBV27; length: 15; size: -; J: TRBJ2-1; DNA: TGTGCCAGCAGTTTGGAGCCTAGCTCCTACAATGAGCAGTTCTTC; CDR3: CASSLEPSSYNEQFF
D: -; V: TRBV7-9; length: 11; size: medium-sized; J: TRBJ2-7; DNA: TGTGCCAGCAGCCCGGACTACGAGCAGTACTTC; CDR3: CASSPDYEQYF
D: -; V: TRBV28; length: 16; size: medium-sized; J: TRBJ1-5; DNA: TGTGCCAGCAGCCTTCCCTACAGGGTTGGCAATCAGCCCCAGCATTTT; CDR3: CASSLPYRVGNQPQHF
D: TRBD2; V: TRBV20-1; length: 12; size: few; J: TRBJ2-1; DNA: TGCAGTGCTAGTCCCAGCGGGAGGGCCTCGTTCTTC; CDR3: CSASPSGRASFF
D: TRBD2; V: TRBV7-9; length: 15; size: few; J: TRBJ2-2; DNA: TGTGCCAGCAGCCTTATTCACGGGAGGTCCGGGGAGCTGTTTTTT; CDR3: CASSLIHGRSGELFF
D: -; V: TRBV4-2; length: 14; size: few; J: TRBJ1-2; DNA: TGTGCCAGCAGCCAAGCTCTGACAGTCTATGGCTACACCTTC; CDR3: CASSQALTVYGYTF
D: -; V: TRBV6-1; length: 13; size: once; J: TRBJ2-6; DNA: TGTGCCAGCCAGACTTCTGGGGCCAACGTCCTGACTTTC; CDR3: CASQTSGANVLTF
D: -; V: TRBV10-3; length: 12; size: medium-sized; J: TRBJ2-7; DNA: TGTGCCATCAGCCGGGACACCTACGAGCAGTACTTC; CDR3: CAISRDTYEQYF
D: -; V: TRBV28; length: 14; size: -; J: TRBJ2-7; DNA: TGTGCCAGCAGTTCCGGGACGGTCCTCTACGAGCAGTACTTC; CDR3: CASSSGTVLYEQYF
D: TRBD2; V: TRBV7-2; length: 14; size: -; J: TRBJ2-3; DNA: TGTGCCAGCAGCGTTAGCGGGAGCACAGATACGCAGTATTTT; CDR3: CASSVSGSTDTQYF
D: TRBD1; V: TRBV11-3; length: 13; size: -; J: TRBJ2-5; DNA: TGTGCCAGCAGCGTGGGACAGGGGGAGACCCAGTACTTC; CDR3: CASSVGQGETQYF
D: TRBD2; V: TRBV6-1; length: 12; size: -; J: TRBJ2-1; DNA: TGTGCCAGCATTGGACTAGCCAATGAGCAGTTCTTC; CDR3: CASIGLANEQFF
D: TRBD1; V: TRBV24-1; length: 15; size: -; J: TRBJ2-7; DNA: TGTGTCACCAGTCCAGCTCCGGACAGGTCCTACGAGCAGTACTTC; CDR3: CVTSPAPDRSYEQYF
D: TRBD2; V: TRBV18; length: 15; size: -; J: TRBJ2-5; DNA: TGTGCCAGCTCGCCGACTAGCGGGAGTAGGGAGACCCAGTACTTC; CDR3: CASSPTSGSRETQYF
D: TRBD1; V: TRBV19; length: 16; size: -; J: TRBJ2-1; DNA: TGTGCCAGTAGTCAAGTGGGACAGGGTTTGTTTAATGAGCAGTTCTTC; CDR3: CASSQVGQGLFNEQFF